Listed below are T cell receptor beta chains from one sample, sequenced in a study of blood T cell repertoires in COVID-19. Produced via immunoSEQ multiplex PCR; TCRdb's table is partial and in-frame only. Of roughly 140,000 clones in the sample, 84% were seen once. The sequenced material came from peripheral blood. The receptors here all came from a human donor in a cohort sampled during active COVID-19. Both conserved end residues are part of each CDR3. The order of the fields is clone size, J gene, V gene, D gene, CDR3 DNA, CDR3 protein. D genes are given only for firm matches. Size values are once, few and many counts, or a class for expanded clones, and some rows have none.

- TRBJ1-1 TRBV4-1 - TGCGCCAGCAGCCAAGATCCGGGGGGTGTTGGTTCTTTCTTT CASSQDPGGVGSFF
- TRBJ1-1 TRBV30 - TGTGCCTGGAGTGTGACCGACTTCACGGAAGCTTTCTTT CAWSVTDFTEAFF
- TRBJ2-1 TRBV29-1 TRBD2 TGCAGCGTTGACCGGGGGGGATCGTACAATGAGCAGTTCTTC CSVDRGGSYNEQFF
once TRBJ2-3 TRBV7-3 TRBD1 TGTGCCAGCAGCTCACAGGGGCCAGATACGCAGTATTTT CASSSQGPDTQYF
- TRBJ1-2 TRBV27 TRBD1 TGTGCCAGCAGCCTGACCGGGACAGTCTATGGCTACACCTTC CASSLTGTVYGYTF
- TRBJ1-1 TRBV4-1 - TGCGCCAGCAGCCAGGGACTAGGGATTAGGAACACTGAAGCTTTCTTT CASSQGLGIRNTEAFF
- TRBJ1-1 TRBV7-2 - TGTGCCAGCAGGTTCCCTGGCAACACTGAAGCTTTCTTT CASRFPGNTEAFF
- TRBJ2-7 TRBV6-5 - TGTGCCAGCAGTTTATGGAGGGAGGGGGGGTCCTACGAGCAGTACTTC CASSLWREGGSYEQYF
- TRBJ1-2 TRBV7-2 - TGTGCCAGCACCCGGTGGGGAGACTATGGCTACACCTTC CASTRWGDYGYTF
once TRBJ1-5 TRBV19 - TGTGCCAGTAGTAGTACAGGAAACAATCAGCCCCAGCATTTT CASSSTGNNQPQHF
once TRBJ2-7 TRBV5-1 TRBD1 TGCGCCAGCAGCCCTTCCGGGACAGGGACCTACGAGCAGTACTTC CASSPSGTGTYEQYF
- TRBJ1-5 TRBV5-8 TRBD1 TGTGCCAGCAGCCCGGACAGGACAAGCAATCAGCCCCAGCATTTT CASSPDRTSNQPQHF
- TRBJ1-4 TRBV4-3 - TGCGCCAGCAGCCAAGATCTAATAGGGGGAAATGAAAAACTGTTTTTT CASSQDLIGGNEKLFF
once TRBJ2-1 TRBV4-3 TRBD1 TGCGCCAGCAGCCAAGGAACCGGGACAGGGAACAATGAGCAGTTCTTC CASSQGTGTGNNEQFF
- TRBJ2-3 TRBV5-1 TRBD2 TGCGCCAGCAGCCGGACTAGCGGGAGGGCAGATACGCAGTATTTT CASSRTSGRADTQYF
- TRBJ1-5 TRBV30 TRBD1 TGTGCCTGGAGTGTAAGTTTGGGGACAGGGAACAATCAGCCCCAGCATTTT CAWSVSLGTGNNQPQHF
- TRBJ2-5 TRBV27 TRBD2 TGTGCCAGCAGTCCGGAAACTAGCGGGAAAGAGACCCAGTACTTC CASSPETSGKETQYF
- TRBJ1-1 TRBV6-1 - TGTGCCAGCAGTGACCAAACAGGGCTCACTGAAGCTTTCTTT CASSDQTGLTEAFF
- TRBJ2-7 TRBV19 TRBD1 TGTGCCAGTAGTCCCGGGACAGCCTACGAGCAGTACTTC CASSPGTAYEQYF
- TRBJ1-1 TRBV2 - TGTGCCAGCAGTGAAGGACAGCATACGAACACTGAAGCTTTCTTT CASSEGQHTNTEAFF
- TRBJ1-2 TRBV11-2 TRBD1 TGTGCCAGCACCGGGACAGGGGTCTATGGCTACACCTTC CASTGTGVYGYTF
- TRBJ2-1 TRBV9 - TGTGCCAGCAGCGTAGATGTGGCCCCAAATGAGCAGTTCTTC CASSVDVAPNEQFF
once TRBJ2-5 TRBV5-6 - TGTGCCAGCAGCCGAACTTCGTCCCTAGAGACCCAGTACTTC CASSRTSSLETQYF
few TRBJ2-1 TRBV7-8 TRBD1 TGTGCCAGTGGACAGGGGCGATTAAGTGAGCAGTTCTTC CASGQGRLSEQFF
- TRBJ1-2 TRBV11-2 - TGTGCCAGCAGCCCTACAGCTAACTATGGCTACACCTTC CASSPTANYGYTF
- TRBJ1-2 TRBV2 TRBD1 TGTGCCAGCAGTGAAGAGGGACAGGGGGCTCGGTATGGCTACACCTTC CASSEEGQGARYGYTF
- TRBJ2-1 TRBV7-2 TRBD2 TGTGCCAGCAGCTTAGCTGTAGCGGGGGCCTCGAGCTCCTACAATGAGCAGTTCTTC CASSLAVAGASSSYNEQFF
few TRBJ2-7 TRBV5-8 TRBD1 TGTGCCAGCAGCCCTAGGACAGGGTCCGGCGAGCAGTACTTC CASSPRTGSGEQYF
- TRBJ1-2 TRBV29-1 TRBD1 TGCAGCGTTGATGACACAGGGGGAGGCTACACCTTC CSVDDTGGGYTF
once TRBJ2-7 TRBV18 TRBD1 TGTGCCAGCTCACCGGTCGGGACAGATTCCTACGAGCAGTACTTC CASSPVGTDSYEQYF
few TRBJ1-6 TRBV18 TRBD1 TGTGCCAGCTCACCTGGACAGGGGACGGGTTCACCCCTCCACTTT CASSPGQGTGSPLHF
- TRBJ1-5 TRBV28 TRBD1 TGTGCCAGCAGTTTAGCCGGGACAGCGAGCAATCAGCCCCAGCATTTT CASSLAGTASNQPQHF
- TRBJ1-5 TRBV7-9 - TGTGCCAGCAGCTTGGGACACCAGTACAATCAGCCCCAGCATTTT CASSLGHQYNQPQHF
once TRBJ2-7 TRBV11-1 - TGTGCCAGCAGTTCGACGACAGGAAGCGAGCAGTACTTC CASSSTTGSEQYF
- TRBJ2-2 TRBV6-4 TRBD2 TGTGCCAGCAGTGTAACGGGGGGAACGAACACCGGGGAGCTGTTTTTT CASSVTGGTNTGELFF
- TRBJ2-2 TRBV7-8 - TGTGCCAGCCTGCGCATCCTTTTTAACACCGGGGAGCTGTTTTTT CASLRILFNTGELFF
- TRBJ1-2 TRBV6-6 - TGTGCCAGCAGTTACGGATGGACACTCGGCTACACCTTC CASSYGWTLGYTF
- TRBJ1-2 TRBV6-5 TRBD1 TGTGCCAGCAGTTACCCAGCAAAGGACAGGATTTATGGCTACACCTTC CASSYPAKDRIYGYTF
- TRBJ2-1 TRBV29-1 - TGCAGCGTTGAAGATCGGTACAATGAGCAGTTCTTC CSVEDRYNEQFF
- TRBJ1-2 TRBV18 TRBD1 TGTGCCAGCTCACCGACAGGGGGCGACTATGGCTACACCTTC CASSPTGGDYGYTF
- TRBJ2-1 TRBV7-3 TRBD1 TGTGCCAGCAGCCAAGGGACAGGGGTATACAATGAGCAGTTCTTC CASSQGTGVYNEQFF
few TRBJ1-1 TRBV3-1/TRBV3-2 TRBD1 TGTGCCAGCAGTGACAGGGTAGGCACTGAAGCTTTCTTT CASSDRVGTEAFF
- TRBJ1-5 TRBV12-5 - TGTGCTAGTGGTTTCCAGGGGTCGAATCAGCCCCAGCATTTT CASGFQGSNQPQHF
- TRBJ1-1 TRBV15 TRBD1 TGTGCCACCAGCAGTCCTTACAGGGGCGACACTGAAGCTTTCTTT CATSSPYRGDTEAFF
- TRBJ2-7 TRBV11-3 TRBD1 TGTGCCAGCAGCTTAGGTGCGACAGGGTCCCACGAGCAGTACTTC CASSLGATGSHEQYF
- TRBJ1-1 TRBV2 TRBD1 TGTGCCCAGAGCGGGACAGGGAACACTGAAGCTTTCTTT CAQSGTGNTEAFF
- TRBJ1-3 TRBV4-1 - TGCGCCAGCAGCCCTGAAATGAGTACAGGGTTTGGGAGAAACACCATATATTTT CASSPEMSTGFGRNTIYF
- TRBJ2-5 TRBV5-1 - TGCGCCAGCAGTCCCGGGGAGACCCAGTACTTC CASSPGETQYF
- TRBJ1-2 TRBV7-9 TRBD1 TGTGCCAGCAGCTTCGACAGGGTGGATGGCTACACCTTC CASSFDRVDGYTF
- TRBJ2-7 TRBV7-2 - TGTGCCAGCAGCGGCCGGGGGAACTACGAGCAGTACTTC CASSGRGNYEQYF
- TRBJ2-5 TRBV3-1/TRBV3-2 TRBD1 TGTGCCAGCAGGCGGAGCGGAGAGGGGGCCCAAGAGACCCAGTACTTC CASRRSGEGAQETQYF
- TRBJ2-1 TRBV19 TRBD2 TGTGCCAGTAGTATTGATGGACTAGCGAATTTCTTGGGGAATGAGCAGTTCTTC CASSIDGLANFLGNEQFF